These 15 T cell receptor beta chains came from one sample sequenced in a study of regulatory T cells in long-lasting Graves disease. CDR3-region Arm-PCR and iRepertoire HTBI primers produced the TCR beta libraries. TCRdb itself ran the multiplex PCR reads through MiXCR, one entry per CDR3 protein. The sample lists fewer than 500,000 distinct CDR3 sequences; roughly 17% were seen once. Time point indicated: newly diagnosed GD, antithyroid drugs for less than 3 months. Extracted RNA from PBMCs served as the source of the TCR library. This sample also appeared in a second study, on T cells in Graves' hyperthyroidism and ophthalmopathy.

The input for sequencing was peripheral blood mononuclear cells (PBMCs), taken at new diagnosis, from a patient treated with antithyroid drugs. The receptors were gathered from a man aged 40-49 years with Graves disease.

This sequence joins TRBV9 and TRBJ2-3, with no clear D. CDR1 is SGDLS, CDR2 YYNGEE, per germline. V dropped 0 bases and J dropped 5 bases, with 13 bases sitting between them. The CDR3 covers 15 residues. CDR3: CASSVDGLVGDTQYF. The CDR3 DNA follows: TGTGCCAGCAGCGTAGACGGCCTGGTGGGAGATACGCAGTATTTT. The full variable domain, completed using reference TRBV9 and TRBJ2-3, is DSGVTQTPKHLITATGQRVTLRCSPRSGDLSVYWYQQSLDQGLQFLIQYYNGEERAKGNILERFSAQQFPDLHSELNLSSLELGDSALYFCASSVDGLVGDTQYFGPGTRLTVL.

A few counts support this clonotype. This chain joins TRBV12-3 or TRBV12-4 and TRBJ2-4; tentative D call: TRBD1 (6 bases). Trimming cost V 2 bases and J 1 base, with 9 bases left between them. The CDR3 sequence is 15 residues long. This CDR3 is CASSLRGFAKNIQYF. For the CDR3, the DNA is TGTGCCAGCAGTTTAAGGGGGTTCGCCAAAAACATTCAGTACTTC.

The table lists this clonotype with many counts. The chain combines TRBV2 with TRBJ2-1; 8 bases align to TRBD1. Losses at the gene ends were 5 bases for V and 9 bases for J; bases not matched to a gene: 9. Germline V gene data show CDR1 as SNHLY and CDR2 as FYNNEI. The CDR3 is made up of 14 amino acids. DNA of the CDR3: TGTGCCAGCAGTCGGGACAGGTTTTCTGGTGAGCAGTTCTTC. This encodes CASSRDRFSGEQFF.

At least ten counts were recorded for this clonotype. Here the CDR3 reads CASRPFGAEQYF. In DNA form, the CDR3 reads TGTGCCAGCAGACCCTTTGGGGCTGAACAGTACTTC. This chain joins TRBV28 and TRBJ2-7; TRBD1 might be the D (5 bases). Germline CDR1 reads MDHEN; CDR2 reads SYDVKM. V dropped 6 bases and J dropped 10 bases, with 16 bases sitting between them. There are 12 residues in the CDR3.

There are a few counts of this clonotype. The genes are TRBV5-1 and TRBJ2-7; D is unresolved. CDR1 is SGHRS, CDR2 YFSETQ, per germline. V was cut by 0 bases and J by 5 bases, with 9 bases left in between. The CDR3 extends over 13 amino acids. The CDR3: CASSLAQENEQYF. The CDR3, as DNA: TGCGCCAGCAGCTTGGCCCAGGAGAACGAGCAGTACTTC.

This clonotype has only a few counts. The V call is TRBV10-1, the J call TRBJ1-1, with a possible D match to TRBD1 (6 bases). Germline-derived CDR1 and CDR2 are WNHNN and SYGVQD (reference sequence). The CDR3 sequence is 15 residues long. Between the trimmed V and J ends, which lost 3 bases and 6 bases, there was a span of 17 bases. The CDR3 spells CASSERGRGISEAFF. The DNA of the CDR3 is TGCGCCAGCAGTGAAAGGGGCAGGGGAATCTCTGAAGCTTTCTTT.

V is TRBV2 and J is TRBJ2-2; D not resolved. The CDR3 is 14 residues long. V gave up 1 base and J gave up 4 bases, with 7 bases separating them. Germline loops: CDR1 SNHLY, CDR2 FYNNEI. CDR3: CASSEGPGTGELFF. The CDR3 nucleotides are TGTGCCAGCAGTGAAGGTCCGGGCACCGGGGAGCTGTTTTTT.

This clonotype was picked up many times. This rearrangement joins TRBV24-1 to TRBJ2-2, with TRBD2 matching 7 bases. Trimming cost V 5 bases and J 4 bases; bases outside gene matches: 6. CDR1 and CDR2 from the germline V gene are KGHDR and SFDVKD. CDR3 length: 15 residues. The CDR3: CATSGGLRSTGELFF. CDR3 nucleotides: TGTGCCACCAGTGGGGGACTAAGGAGCACCGGGGAGCTGTTTTTT.

At least ten counts were recorded for this clonotype. The chain recombines TRBV24-1 with TRBJ2-1; D is possibly TRBD1 (6 bases). Trimming removed 2 bases from V and 3 bases from J, with 13 bases in between. CDR1 is KGHDR, CDR2 SFDVKD, per germline. The CDR3 sequence is 16 residues long. DNA for the CDR3: TGTGCCACCAGTGATTCGAGGACAGCCAACTACAATGAGCAGTTCTTC. Translating it yields CATSDSRTANYNEQFF.

The J gene is TRBJ2-7, the V gene TRBV3-1, with D perhaps assigned TRBD1 or TRBD2 (5 bases each). The V end lost 3 bases, the J end lost 5 bases, and 17 bases lay between the germline ends. Germline lookup yields CDR1 LGHDT and CDR2 YNNKEL (reference sequence). CDR3 length: 15 amino acids. CDR3 residues: CASSQGRVGKNEQYF. The CDR3, as DNA: TGTGCCAGCAGCCAGGGACGGGTGGGTAAGAACGAGCAGTACTTC.

The chain employs TRBV6-1 and TRBJ2-1; TRBD2 is a possible D gene (6 bases). V was shortened by 9 bases and J by 10 bases, with 13 bases between the two germline ends. The CDR3 sequence is 11 residues long. CDR1 is MNHNS, CDR2 SASEGT, per germline. CDR3 loop: CASTLASEQFF. The CDR3, as DNA: TGTGCCAGTACACTAGCCAGCGAGCAGTTCTTC.

This clonotype has at least ten counts. The chain carries TRBV28 and TRBJ1-2, with 8 nucleotides matching TRBD1. Looked up from germline, CDR1 is MDHEN and CDR2 is SYDVKM. The CDR3 sequence is 17 residues long. The V and J ends lost 5 bases and 3 bases, in that order; junction bases with no gene match: 14. The CDR3 loop is CASSPISDRGHHYGYTF. DNA for the CDR3: TGTGCCAGCAGTCCCATTTCCGACAGGGGCCATCACTATGGCTACACCTTC.

There are a few counts of this clonotype. J is TRBJ2-7 and V is TRBV6-5; D gene ambiguous. Germline CDR1 is MNHEY and CDR2 is SVGAGI. V was cut by 3 bases and J by 1 base, with 7 bases left in between. The CDR3 is 13 amino acids. The CDR3 DNA reads TGTGCCAGCAGTTATTCAGATTCCTACGAGCAGTACTTC. This encodes CASSYSDSYEQYF.

This clonotype occurred a few times. The chain combines TRBV7-9 with TRBJ2-6, with unresolved D. The CDR3 sequence is 18 residues long. The V and J ends lost 8 bases and 0 bases respectively, with 20 bases between them. Looked up from germline, CDR1 is SEHNR and CDR2 is FQNEAQ (reference sequence). CDR3 bases: TGTGCCAGCTACAAGCTGTTGGGGATTTTCTCTGGGGCCAACGTCCTGACTTTC. It translates to CASYKLLGIFSGANVLTF.

This clonotype showed up many times. The rearrangement joins TRBV5-1 to TRBJ2-5, with 7 nucleotides matching TRBD1. CDR1 and CDR2 from the germline V gene are SGHRS and YFSETQ. The CDR3 consists of 16 residues. Losses at the gene ends were 2 bases for V and 1 base for J; bases not matched to a gene: 8. CDR3 protein: CASSFIGTVSQETQYF. In DNA form, the CDR3 reads TGCGCCAGCAGCTTCATAGGGACAGTTAGCCAAGAGACCCAGTACTTC.